At least ten counts were recorded for the clone carrying this TCR beta chain. Treatment reported: skin biopsy from PPD injection site in Mantoux-positive individual. An oligonucleotide containing a UMI was ligated to the 3' end of TCR cDNA. The sample is drawn from a study of naive and memory T cell subsets. Four PCR rounds used nested alpha and beta constant region primers plus the SP2 primer. TCRdb redid the calling of the UMI-ligation and nested PCR reads with MiXCR, one entry per CDR3 protein. The table has more than 13,000 distinct CDR3 sequences, more than 4.5% seen once. The sequencing used skin, collected from a tuberculin skin test site. The TCR comes from an adult in good health.

The CDR3 region has the DNA TGTGCCAGCAGTTACGGGCCGCCTTTAGCCAAAAACATTCAGTACTTC. Translated, it gives CASSYGPPLAKNIQYF. V and J are TRBV6-5 and TRBJ2-4; D ambiguous. The CDR3 covers 16 residues. V was trimmed by 2 bases and J by 0 bases, leaving 11 bases between them. CDR1 MNHEY and CDR2 SVGAGI come from the germline V gene.